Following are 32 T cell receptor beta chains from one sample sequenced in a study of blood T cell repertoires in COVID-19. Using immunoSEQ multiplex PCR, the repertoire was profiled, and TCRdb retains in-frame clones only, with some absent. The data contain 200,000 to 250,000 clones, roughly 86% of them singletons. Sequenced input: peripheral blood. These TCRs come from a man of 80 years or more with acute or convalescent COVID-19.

The CDR3 region is CASSMGTGFDEKLFF. CDR3 DNA: TGCGCCAGCAGCATGGGGACAGGGTTTGATGAAAAACTGTTTTTT. The gene calls are TRBV5-1 and TRBJ1-4; 9 bases align to TRBD1. The CDR3 contains 15 residues. Germline-derived CDR1 and CDR2 are SGHRS and YFSETQ. Unmatched junction bases numbered 7, after V lost 4 bases and J lost 6 bases.

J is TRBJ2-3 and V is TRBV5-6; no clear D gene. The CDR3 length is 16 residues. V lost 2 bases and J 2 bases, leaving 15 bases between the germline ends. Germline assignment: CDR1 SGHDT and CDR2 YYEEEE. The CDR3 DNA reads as TGTGCCAGCAGCTTTAAGATAGCTACTACCACAGATACGCAGTATTTT. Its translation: CASSFKIATTTDTQYF.

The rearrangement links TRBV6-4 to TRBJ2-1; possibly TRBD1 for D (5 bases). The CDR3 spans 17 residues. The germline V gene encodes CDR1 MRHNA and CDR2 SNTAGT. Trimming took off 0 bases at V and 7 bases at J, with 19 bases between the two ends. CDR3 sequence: CASSDSNRAGNRNEQFF. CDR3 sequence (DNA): TGTGCCAGCAGTGACTCGAATCGGGCAGGGAATAGGAATGAGCAGTTCTTC.

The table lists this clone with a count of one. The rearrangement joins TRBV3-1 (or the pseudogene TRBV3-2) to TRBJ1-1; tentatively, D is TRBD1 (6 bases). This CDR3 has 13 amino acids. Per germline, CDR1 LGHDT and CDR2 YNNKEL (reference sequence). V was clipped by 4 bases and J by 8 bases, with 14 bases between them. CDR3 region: CASSLRGGLEAFF. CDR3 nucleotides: TGTGCCAGCAGCCTAAGGGGGGGGTTAGAAGCTTTCTTT.

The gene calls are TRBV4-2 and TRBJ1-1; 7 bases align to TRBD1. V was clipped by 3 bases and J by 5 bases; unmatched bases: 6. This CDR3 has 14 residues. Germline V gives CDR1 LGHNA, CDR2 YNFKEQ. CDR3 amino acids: CASSQETGRTEAFF. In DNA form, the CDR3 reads TGTGCCAGCAGCCAGGAGACAGGGAGGACTGAAGCTTTCTTT.

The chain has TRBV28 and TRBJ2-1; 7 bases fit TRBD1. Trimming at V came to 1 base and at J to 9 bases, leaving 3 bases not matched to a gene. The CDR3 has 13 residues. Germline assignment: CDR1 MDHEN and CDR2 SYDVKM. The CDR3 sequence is CASSLSGQSEQFF. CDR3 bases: TGTGCCAGCAGTTTATCGGGACAGTCTGAGCAGTTCTTC.

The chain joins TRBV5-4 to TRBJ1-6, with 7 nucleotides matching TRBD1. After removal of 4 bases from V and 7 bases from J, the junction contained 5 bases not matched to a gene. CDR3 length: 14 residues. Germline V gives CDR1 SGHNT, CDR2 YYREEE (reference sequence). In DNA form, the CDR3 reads TGTGCCAGCAGCCTGACAGGGCCCAATTCACCCCTCCACTTT. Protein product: CASSLTGPNSPLHF.

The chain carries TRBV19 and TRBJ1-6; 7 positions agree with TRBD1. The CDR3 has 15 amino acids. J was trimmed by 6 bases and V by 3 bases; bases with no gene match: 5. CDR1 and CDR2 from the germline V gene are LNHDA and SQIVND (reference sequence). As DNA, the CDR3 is TGTGCCAGTAGTATGACCGGGACAGTTAATTCACCCCTCCACTTT. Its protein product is CASSMTGTVNSPLHF.

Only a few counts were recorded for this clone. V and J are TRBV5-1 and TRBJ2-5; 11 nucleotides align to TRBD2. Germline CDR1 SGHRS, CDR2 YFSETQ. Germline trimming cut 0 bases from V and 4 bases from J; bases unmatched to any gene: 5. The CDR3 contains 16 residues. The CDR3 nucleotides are TGCGCCAGCAGCTTGGTACCTAGCGGGAGGACAGAGACCCAGTACTTC. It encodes CASSLVPSGRTETQYF.

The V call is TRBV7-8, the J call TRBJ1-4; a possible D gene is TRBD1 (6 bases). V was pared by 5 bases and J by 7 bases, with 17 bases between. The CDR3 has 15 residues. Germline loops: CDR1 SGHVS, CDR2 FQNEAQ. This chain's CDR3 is CASSLSGGSVEKLFF. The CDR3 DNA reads TGTGCCAGCAGCCTTTCGGGGGGCAGTGTTGAAAAACTGTTTTTT.

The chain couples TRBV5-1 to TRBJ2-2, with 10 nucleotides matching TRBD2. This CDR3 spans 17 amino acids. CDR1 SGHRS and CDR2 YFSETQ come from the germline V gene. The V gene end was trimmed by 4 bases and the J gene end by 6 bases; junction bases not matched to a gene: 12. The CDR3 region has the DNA TGCGCCAGCAGCCCGCCCGGAGCGGGGGGGCCGTCCGGGGAGCTGTTTTTT. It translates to CASSPPGAGGPSGELFF.

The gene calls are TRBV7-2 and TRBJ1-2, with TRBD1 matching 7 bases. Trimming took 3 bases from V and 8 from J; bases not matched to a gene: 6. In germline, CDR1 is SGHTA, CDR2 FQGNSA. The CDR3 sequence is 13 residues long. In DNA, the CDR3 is TGTGCCAGCAGCTTCCGGGACAGTACCGGCTACACCTTC. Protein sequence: CASSFRDSTGYTF.

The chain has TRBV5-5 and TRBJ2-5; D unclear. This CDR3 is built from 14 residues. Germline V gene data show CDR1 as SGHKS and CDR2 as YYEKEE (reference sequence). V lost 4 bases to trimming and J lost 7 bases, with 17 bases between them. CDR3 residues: CASSPETGLGTQYF. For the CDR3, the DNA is TGTGCCAGCAGCCCTGAGACGGGTTTAGGGACCCAGTACTTC.

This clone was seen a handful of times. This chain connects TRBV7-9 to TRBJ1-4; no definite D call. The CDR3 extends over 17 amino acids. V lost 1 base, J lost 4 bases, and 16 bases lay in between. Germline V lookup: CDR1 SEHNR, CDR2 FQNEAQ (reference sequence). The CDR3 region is CASSLDRRAGINEKLFF. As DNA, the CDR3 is TGTGCCAGCAGCTTAGACCGGCGGGCAGGCATTAATGAAAAACTGTTTTTT.

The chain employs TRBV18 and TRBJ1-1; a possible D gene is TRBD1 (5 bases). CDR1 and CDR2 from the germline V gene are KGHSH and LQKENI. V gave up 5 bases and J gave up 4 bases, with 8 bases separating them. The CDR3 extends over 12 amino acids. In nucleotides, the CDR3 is TGTGCCAGCTCATCGACAGCCACTGAAGCTTTCTTT. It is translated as CASSSTATEAFF.

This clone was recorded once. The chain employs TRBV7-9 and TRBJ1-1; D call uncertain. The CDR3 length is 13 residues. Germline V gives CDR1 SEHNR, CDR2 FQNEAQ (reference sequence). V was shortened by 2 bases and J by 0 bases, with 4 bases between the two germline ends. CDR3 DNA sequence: TGTGCCAGCAGCTTACCAGTGAACACTGAAGCTTTCTTT. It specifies CASSLPVNTEAFF.

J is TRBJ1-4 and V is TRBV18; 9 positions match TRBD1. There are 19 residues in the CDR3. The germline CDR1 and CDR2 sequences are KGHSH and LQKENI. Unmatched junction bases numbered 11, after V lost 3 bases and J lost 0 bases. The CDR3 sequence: CASSPIRQGGTPTNEKLFF. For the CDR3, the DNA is TGTGCCAGCTCACCTATACGACAGGGGGGGACACCAACTAATGAAAAACTGTTTTTT. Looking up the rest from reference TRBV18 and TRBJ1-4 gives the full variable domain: NAGVMQNPRHLVRRRGQEARLRCSPMKGHSHVYWYRQLPEEGLKFMVYLQKENIIDESGMPKERFSAEFPKEGPSILRIQQVVRGDSAAYFCASSPIRQGGTPTNEKLFFGSGTQLSVL.

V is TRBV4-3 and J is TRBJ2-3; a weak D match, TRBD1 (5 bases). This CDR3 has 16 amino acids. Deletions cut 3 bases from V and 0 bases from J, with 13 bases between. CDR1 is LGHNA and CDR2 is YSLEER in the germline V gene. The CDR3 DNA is TGCGCCAGCAGCCACCCGACAGCCACTAGCACAGATACGCAGTATTTT. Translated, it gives CASSHPTATSTDTQYF.

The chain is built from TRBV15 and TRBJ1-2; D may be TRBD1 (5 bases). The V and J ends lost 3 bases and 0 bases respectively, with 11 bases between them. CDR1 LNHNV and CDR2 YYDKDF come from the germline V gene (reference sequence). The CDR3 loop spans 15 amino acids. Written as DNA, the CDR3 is TGTGCCACCAGCAGCCAGACAGAAGCTAACTATGGCTACACCTTC. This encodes CATSSQTEANYGYTF.

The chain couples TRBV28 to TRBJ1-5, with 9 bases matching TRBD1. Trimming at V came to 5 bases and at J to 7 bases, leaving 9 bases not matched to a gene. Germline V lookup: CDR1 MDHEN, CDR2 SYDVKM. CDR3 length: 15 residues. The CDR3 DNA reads TGTGCCAGCAGTGGGGGGACAGGGATGCTACAGCCCCAGCATTTT. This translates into CASSGGTGMLQPQHF.

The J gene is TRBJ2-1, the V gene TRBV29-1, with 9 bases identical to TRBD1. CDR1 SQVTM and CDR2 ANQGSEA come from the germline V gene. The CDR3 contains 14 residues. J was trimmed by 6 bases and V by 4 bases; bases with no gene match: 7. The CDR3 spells CSVGVGTGINEQFF. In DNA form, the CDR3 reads TGCAGCGTTGGGGTGGGGACAGGGATCAATGAGCAGTTCTTC.

The CDR3 loop is CAIRGGDRPERSGNTIYF. The CDR3 DNA sequence: TGTGCCATCAGGGGGGGGGACCGCCCCGAACGCTCTGGAAACACCATATATTTT. The chain is built from TRBV10-3 and TRBJ1-3, with a possible D match to TRBD1 (5 bases). The CDR3 is made up of 18 amino acids. Germline CDR1 reads ENHRY; CDR2 reads SYGVKD. V dropped 6 bases and J dropped 0 bases, with 21 bases sitting between them.

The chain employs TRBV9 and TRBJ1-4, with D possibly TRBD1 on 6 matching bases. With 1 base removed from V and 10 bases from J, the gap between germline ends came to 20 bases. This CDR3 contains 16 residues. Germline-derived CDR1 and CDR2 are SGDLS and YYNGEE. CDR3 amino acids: CASSVSSGGGPGKLFF. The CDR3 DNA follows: TGTGCCAGCAGCGTAAGTTCGGGAGGGGGTCCCGGAAAACTGTTTTTT.

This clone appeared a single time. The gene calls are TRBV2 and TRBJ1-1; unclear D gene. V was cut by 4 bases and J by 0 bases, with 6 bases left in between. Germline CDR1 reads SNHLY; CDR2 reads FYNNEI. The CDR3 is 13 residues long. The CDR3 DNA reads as TGTGCCAGCAGTGGCCAGGTGAACACTGAAGCTTTCTTT. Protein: CASSGQVNTEAFF. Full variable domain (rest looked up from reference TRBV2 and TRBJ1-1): EPEVTQTPSHQVTQMGQEVILRCVPISNHLYFYWYRQILGQKVEFLVSFYNNEISEKSEIFDDQFSVERPDGSNFTLKIRSTKLEDSAMYFCASSGQVNTEAFFGQGTRLTVV.

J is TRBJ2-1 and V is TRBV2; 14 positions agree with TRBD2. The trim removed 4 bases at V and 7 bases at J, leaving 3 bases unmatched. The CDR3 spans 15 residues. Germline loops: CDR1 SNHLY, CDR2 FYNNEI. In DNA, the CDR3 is TGTGCCAGCAGTGGGGGACTAGCGGGAGTAAATGAGCAGTTCTTC. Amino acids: CASSGGLAGVNEQFF.

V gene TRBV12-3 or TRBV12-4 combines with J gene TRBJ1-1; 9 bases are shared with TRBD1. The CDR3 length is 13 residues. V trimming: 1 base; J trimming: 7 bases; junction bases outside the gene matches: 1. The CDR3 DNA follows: TGTGCCAGCAGTTTAGGGACAGGGGTTGAAGCTTTCTTT. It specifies CASSLGTGVEAFF.

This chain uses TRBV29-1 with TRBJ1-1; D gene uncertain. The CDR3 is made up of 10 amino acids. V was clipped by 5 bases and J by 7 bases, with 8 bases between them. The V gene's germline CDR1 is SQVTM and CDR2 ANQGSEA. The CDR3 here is CSVLRIEAFF. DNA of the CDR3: TGCAGCGTTTTGCGGATTGAAGCTTTCTTT.

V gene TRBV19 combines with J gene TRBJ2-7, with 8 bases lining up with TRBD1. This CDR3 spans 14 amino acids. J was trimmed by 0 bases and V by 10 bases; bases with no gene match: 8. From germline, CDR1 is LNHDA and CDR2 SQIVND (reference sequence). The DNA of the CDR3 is TGTGCCACACAAGCGACAGGGGTCTCCTACGAGCAGTACTTC. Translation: CATQATGVSYEQYF. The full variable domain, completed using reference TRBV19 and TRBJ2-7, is DGGITQSPKYLFRKEGQNVTLSCEQNLNHDAMYWYRQDPGQGLRLIYYSQIVNDFQKGDIAEGYSVSREKKESFPLTVTSAQKNPTAFYLCATQATGVSYEQYFGPGTRLTVT.

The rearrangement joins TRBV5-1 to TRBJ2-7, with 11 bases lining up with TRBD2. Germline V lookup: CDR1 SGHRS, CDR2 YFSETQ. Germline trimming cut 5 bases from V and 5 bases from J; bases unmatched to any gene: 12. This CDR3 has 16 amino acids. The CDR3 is CASRGTSGDPSNEQYF. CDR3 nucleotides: TGCGCCAGCAGGGGGACTAGCGGAGACCCGAGTAACGAGCAGTACTTC.

The CDR3 sequence is CASSQEPNTGELFF. Written as DNA, the CDR3 is TGTGCCAGCTCACAGGAGCCGAACACCGGGGAGCTGTTTTTT. This rearrangement joins TRBV18 to TRBJ2-2; D not certain. The V gene lost 4 bases and the J gene lost 0 bases, with 6 bases spanning the gap. The CDR3 runs 14 residues. Germline CDR1 is KGHSH and CDR2 is LQKENI.

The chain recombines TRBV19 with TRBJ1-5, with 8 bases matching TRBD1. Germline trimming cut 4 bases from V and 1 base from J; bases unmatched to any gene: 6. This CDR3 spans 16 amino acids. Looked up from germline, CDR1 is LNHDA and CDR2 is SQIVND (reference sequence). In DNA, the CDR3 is TGTGCCAGTAGTACCCCCGGACAGGGAAGCAATCAGCCCCAGCATTTT. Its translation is CASSTPGQGSNQPQHF.

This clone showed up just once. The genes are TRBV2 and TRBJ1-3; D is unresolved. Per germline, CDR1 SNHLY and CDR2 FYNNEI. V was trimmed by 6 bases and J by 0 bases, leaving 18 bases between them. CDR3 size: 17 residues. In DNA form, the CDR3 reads TGTGCCAGCAGGTCTGGCACAGATCTTATCTCTGGAAACACCATATATTTT. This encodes CASRSGTDLISGNTIYF.